Listed below are T cell receptor beta chains from one sample, sequenced in a study of blood T cell repertoires in COVID-19. Assay used: immunoSEQ multiplex PCR; TCRdb lists only in-frame clones, some missing. The repertoire holds a few hundred thousand clones, with roughly 80% as singletons. The sequencing input was peripheral blood. All receptors derive from a woman between 18 and 29 years old with acute or convalescent COVID-19. CDR3s include the opening cysteine and the closing phenylalanine or tryptophan. The D gene is left open where the match is weak. The listing skips clone size in some rows; elsewhere it reads once, few, many or a size class.

size	D	J	V	CDR3	DNA
few	-	TRBJ1-2	TRBV27	CASSLRLGAGASYGYTF	TGTGCCAGCAGTTTACGTCTTGGTGCAGGGGCCTCTTATGGCTACACCTTC
-	TRBD2	TRBJ2-1	TRBV5-6	CASSGQPGLASDEQFF	TGTGCCAGCAGCGGACAACCGGGACTAGCCTCCGATGAGCAGTTCTTC
-	-	TRBJ2-7	TRBV15	CATSRGGIAYEQYF	TGTGCCACCAGCAGAGGGGGCATAGCCTACGAGCAGTACTTC
-	TRBD1	TRBJ2-7	TRBV7-2	CASSGQGAGSYEQYF	TGTGCCAGCAGCGGACAGGGGGCCGGATCCTACGAGCAGTACTTC
-	-	TRBJ1-1	TRBV7-2	CASSFRGAEAFF	TGTGCCAGCAGCTTCCGGGGGGCTGAAGCTTTCTTT
-	-	TRBJ1-2	TRBV30	CAWSQMGGTGYTF	TGTGCCTGGAGCCAGATGGGAGGGACCGGCTACACCTTC
-	TRBD1	TRBJ2-3	TRBV19	CASSRTGFTDTQYF	TGTGCCAGTAGCCGGACAGGGTTCACAGATACGCAGTATTTT
-	-	TRBJ1-2	TRBV6-2/TRBV6-3	CASSYSKVTGYGYTF	TGTGCCAGCAGTTACTCAAAGGTAACGGGCTATGGCTACACCTTC
-	-	TRBJ1-1	TRBV19	CAILDGVEAFF	TGTGCCATTCTCGACGGGGTTGAAGCTTTCTTT
-	TRBD1	TRBJ1-3	TRBV7-6	CASSFLGQVGSGNTIYF	TGTGCCAGCAGCTTCCTGGGACAGGTTGGCTCTGGAAACACCATATATTTT
-	-	TRBJ2-4	TRBV6-1	CASSEGAWNIQYF	TGTGCCAGCAGTGAAGGGGCGTGGAACATTCAGTACTTC
-	TRBD1	TRBJ1-1	TRBV6-5	CASRGTGKNTEAFF	TGTGCCAGCAGGGGGACAGGGAAGAACACTGAAGCTTTCTTT
-	-	TRBJ2-7	TRBV5-6	CASSSDLSGYEQYF	TGTGCCAGCAGCTCAGACCTTAGCGGCTACGAGCAGTACTTC
-	-	TRBJ2-3	TRBV7-2	CASSTWDLDTQYF	TGTGCCAGCAGCACATGGGACTTAGATACGCAGTATTTT
-	TRBD2	TRBJ2-3	TRBV6-5	CASSYWTSGRRDTQYF	TGTGCCAGCAGTTACTGGACTAGCGGGAGGAGGGATACGCAGTATTTT
-	TRBD1	TRBJ2-1	TRBV28	CASSRGGSGQSYNEQFF	TGTGCCAGCAGTAGGGGTGGTTCGGGACAGAGTTACAATGAGCAGTTCTTC
-	-	TRBJ2-3	TRBV9	CASSVGGKSTDTQYF	TGTGCCAGCAGCGTAGGCGGGAAGAGCACAGATACGCAGTATTTT
once	TRBD2	TRBJ2-7	TRBV7-9	CASSPSGYEQYF	TGTGCCAGCAGCCCTAGCGGCTACGAGCAGTACTTC
-	-	TRBJ2-3	TRBV27	CASRTAGTDTQYF	TGTGCCAGCCGGACCGCAGGGACAGATACGCAGTATTTT
-	-	TRBJ2-3	TRBV27	CASSRVSLQASAGRTDTQYF	TGTGCCAGCAGTAGGGTCTCTCTGCAGGCTTCGGCGGGTCGCACAGATACGCAGTATTTT
-	TRBD2	TRBJ2-3	TRBV25-1	CASSLGAGVDTQYF	TGTGCCAGCAGTCTTGGGGCGGGAGTGGATACGCAGTATTTT
-	-	TRBJ1-2	TRBV18	CASSPLEGGNYGYTF	TGTGCCAGCTCGCCCCTGGAGGGCGGAAACTATGGCTACACCTTC
-	-	TRBJ1-3	TRBV3-1/TRBV3-2	CASSTSQVNSGNTIYF	TGTGCCAGCAGCACTTCCCAGGTTAACTCTGGAAACACCATATATTTT
-	TRBD2	TRBJ2-1	TRBV5-5	CASSLGLAGPHEQFF	TGTGCCAGCAGCTTGGGCCTAGCGGGGCCTCATGAGCAGTTCTTC
-	-	TRBJ2-3	TRBV13	CASSPQISTDTQYF	TGTGCCAGCAGCCCCCAGATTTCTACAGATACGCAGTATTTT
-	TRBD1	TRBJ1-5	TRBV19	CASRIGQGARWQPQHF	TGTGCCAGTAGAATAGGGCAGGGGGCTAGGTGGCAGCCCCAGCATTTT
few	-	TRBJ2-7	TRBV7-2	CASSWSTSYEQYF	TGTGCCAGCAGCTGGTCCACATCCTACGAGCAGTACTTC
-	TRBD1	TRBJ2-6	TRBV10-3	CAIREDRAGANVLTF	TGTGCCATCAGAGAAGACAGGGCTGGGGCCAACGTCCTGACTTTC
-	-	TRBJ1-4	TRBV25-1	CASSGQRVAGEKLFF	TGTGCCAGCAGTGGCCAGCGGGTCGCAGGAGAAAAACTGTTTTTT
-	TRBD1	TRBJ2-7	TRBV6-5	CVTGPSYEQYF	TGTGTGACAGGGCCGTCCTACGAGCAGTACTTC
-	-	TRBJ2-7	TRBV4-1	CASSQGSGIYEQYF	TGCGCCAGCAGCCAAGGTTCGGGGATCTACGAGCAGTACTTC
-	-	TRBJ1-5	TRBV6-2/TRBV6-3	CASSLLGRSQPQHF	TGTGCCAGCAGCCTGTTGGGTAGGAGTCAGCCCCAGCATTTT
-	-	TRBJ2-2	TRBV6-5	CASSLPGRETGELFF	TGTGCCAGCAGCCTTCCCGGTAGAGAGACCGGGGAGCTGTTTTTT
-	-	TRBJ1-2	TRBV21-1	CASSKPDYVGFHSYGYTF	TGTGCCAGCAGCAAACCTGACTATGTGGGTTTCCATAGCTATGGCTACACCTTC
-	-	TRBJ2-1	TRBV13	CASSPNWPNEQFF	TGTGCCAGCAGCCCGAATTGGCCCAATGAGCAGTTCTTC
few	TRBD1	TRBJ2-7	TRBV5-6	CASSIRDRGYEQYF	TGTGCCAGCAGCATAAGGGACAGGGGTTACGAGCAGTACTTC
-	-	TRBJ2-7	TRBV6-2/TRBV6-3	CASSYTNRDYEQYF	TGTGCCAGCAGTTACACTAACAGGGACTACGAGCAGTACTTC
-	TRBD1	TRBJ2-5	TRBV19	CASSRGQGEETQYF	TGTGCCAGTAGTAGGGGACAGGGGGAAGAGACCCAGTACTTC
-	TRBD1	TRBJ1-2	TRBV5-6	CASSYGGQAFYGYTF	TGTGCCAGCAGCTATGGTGGACAGGCATTCTATGGCTACACCTTC
-	TRBD1	TRBJ2-7	TRBV7-6	CASSLDFGQGSEQYF	TGTGCCAGCAGCTTAGATTTCGGACAGGGGTCCGAGCAGTACTTC
-	TRBD2	TRBJ2-7	TRBV15	CATSRDLQGQTSGSLYEQYF	TGTGCCACCAGCAGAGATTTACAGGGGCAAACTAGCGGGAGTCTCTACGAGCAGTACTTC